This T cell receptor beta chain was retrieved from a study of identifying expanded T cells in peripheral blood. The method was immunoSEQ multiplex PCR; TCRdb's version includes in-frame clones alone and lacks a portion of them. This table holds approximately 97,000 clones, approximately 88% found once. Collection occurred without any documented infections or immune events in donors. CDR3 length: 15 amino acids. The germline CDR1 and CDR2 sequences are SGDLS and YYNGEE. V shed 3 bases and J shed 1 base, with 13 bases lying between them. This receptor was identified in a person aged 18 to 75 in good health. Sequenced material: blood. V and J are TRBV9 and TRBJ2-5; weak D call: TRBD1 (6 bases). Written as DNA, the CDR3 is TGTGCCAGCAGCGCCAGGGGACACCGCCAAGAGACCCAGTACTTC. Encoded protein: CASSARGHRQETQYF. The variable domain in full, completed from reference TRBV9 and TRBJ2-5, reads DSGVTQTPKHLITATGQRVTLRCSPRSGDLSVYWYQQSLDQGLQFLIQYYNGEERAKGNILERFSAQQFPDLHSELNLSSLELGDSALYFCASSARGHRQETQYFGPGTRLLVL.